This paragraph covers one T cell receptor beta chain sequence. Some clones are missing from TCRdb's copy, which holds only in-frame ones; the method was immunoSEQ multiplex PCR. The sample yields approximately 80,000 clones, about 90% seen once. CDR1 SGHDN and CDR2 FVKESK come from the germline V gene. This CDR3 contains 14 residues. V lost 1 base to trimming and J lost 3 bases, with 7 bases between them. The data stem from a study of OX40 agonist ivuxolimab in advanced cancers. Study background: Ivuxolimab doses were 0.01, 0.1, 0.3, 1.5, 3 or 10 mg/kg every 2 weeks. People who had prior anti-PD-1, anti-PD-L1 or anti-CTLA-4 therapy could take part, and 35% to 50% had some.

This chain joins TRBV14 and TRBJ2-1, with D unclear. This TCR derives from an adult with an advanced solid tumor such as melanoma, head and neck, liver or kidney cancer. The source was CD4+ or CD8+ T cells sorted from blood, collected in a trial of the OX40 agonist ivuxolimab. The CDR3 DNA reads TGTGCCAGCAGCCAAGTTTACAGCTACAATGAGCAGTTCTTC. As protein: CASSQVYSYNEQFF. Based on the CDR3 plus reference TRBV14 and TRBJ2-1, the full variable domain is EAGVTQFPSHSVIEKGQTVTLRCDPISGHDNLYWYRRVMGKEIKFLLHFVKESKQDESGMPNNRFLAERTGGTYSTLKVQPAELEDSGVYFCASSQVYSYNEQFFGPGTRLTVL.